This T cell receptor (beta chain) was observed in a study of blood T cell repertoires in COVID-19. Turning to the study itself: Sites in the United States, Italy and Spain provided acute and convalescent COVID-19 samples.

CDR1 and CDR2 from the germline V gene are ENHRY and SYGVKD. The CDR3 covers 16 residues. Trimming left V 4 bases short and J 5 bases short, with 17 bases between. Repertoires were generated with immunoSEQ multiplex PCR, while TCRdb's copy carries only in-frame clones and drops some. The sample has about 270,000 clones; more than 80% are singletons. Clinical history as reported by participants underpinned cohort assignment. This clonotype was obtained from a woman between 18 and 29 years old who had recovered from COVID-19. The chain links TRBV10-3 to TRBJ2-2; D might be TRBD1 (8 bases). The sample consisted of PBMCs or T cells enriched from blood (not recorded which). The CDR3 protein is CAISGGRQGFTGELFF. The CDR3 DNA reads TGTGCCATCAGTGGCGGGAGACAGGGGTTTACCGGGGAGCTGTTTTTT.